These 7 T cell receptor beta chains came from one sample sequenced in a study of blood T cell repertoires in COVID-19. Using immunoSEQ multiplex PCR, the repertoire was profiled, and TCRdb retains in-frame clones only, with some absent. The sample shows under 85,000 clones, roughly four fifths of them seen only once. What was sequenced was peripheral blood. The source of these receptors is a human donor in a cohort sampled during active COVID-19.

The chain couples TRBV6-4 to TRBJ2-1; TRBD2 is a possible D gene (7 bases). The CDR3 length is 15 residues. The V and J ends lost 2 bases and 6 bases respectively, with 14 bases between them. Germline CDR1 reads MRHNA; CDR2 reads SNTAGT. DNA of the CDR3: TGTGCCAGCAGTGACAGAGGGGGGGCCTCCAATGAGCAGTTCTTC. This sequence encodes CASSDRGGASNEQFF.

This chain joins TRBV18 and TRBJ2-7; 11 bases are shared with TRBD1. This CDR3 has 14 amino acids. The V and J ends lost 3 bases and 6 bases, in that order; junction bases with no gene match: 4. CDR1 is KGHSH and CDR2 is LQKENI in the germline V gene. The CDR3 DNA reads TGTGCCAGCTCACCCCCCGGGACAGGGGGCGAGCAGTACTTC. Translated, it gives CASSPPGTGGEQYF.

V gene TRBV28 combines with J gene TRBJ1-4; 8 bases line up with TRBD1. V lost 10 bases to trimming and J lost 8 bases; unmatched junction nucleotides: 9. From germline, CDR1 is MDHEN and CDR2 SYDVKM. The CDR3 totals 13 residues. CDR3 protein: CATVDRVREKLFF. The CDR3 DNA follows: TGTGCCACCGTGGACAGGGTTCGAGAAAAACTGTTTTTT.

The V and J genes are TRBV5-1 and TRBJ1-6, with D possibly being TRBD1 (6 bases). CDR3 length: 13 residues. V was trimmed by 6 bases and J by 6 bases, leaving 10 bases between them. Per the germline V gene, CDR1 is SGHRS and CDR2 is YFSETQ. The CDR3 nucleotides read TGCGCCAGCACCAGGGACATTAATTCACCCCTCCACTTT. This translates into CASTRDINSPLHF.

This chain uses TRBV11-2 with TRBJ1-2; possible D gene TRBD1, 5 bases. The V gene lost 5 bases and the J gene lost 6 bases, with 16 bases spanning the gap. Germline CDR1 reads SGHAT; CDR2 reads FQNNGV. The CDR3 is 14 amino acids. CDR3 in amino acids: CASSPRAIRNGYTF. The CDR3 DNA sequence: TGTGCCAGCAGCCCCAGGGCAATAAGAAATGGCTACACCTTC.

The V call is TRBV9, the J call TRBJ2-3; tentatively, D is TRBD2 (5 bases). V was clipped by 4 bases and J by 5 bases, with 8 bases between them. The CDR3 runs to 12 residues. Germline values: CDR1 SGDLS, CDR2 YYNGEE. CDR3 sequence reads: CASSLRGDTQYF. The CDR3 DNA reads as TGTGCCAGCAGCCTCCGGGGAGATACGCAGTATTTT.

This clone was seen just once. The chain recombines TRBV14 with TRBJ2-3; D gene ambiguous. Trimming took 0 bases from V and 1 from J, leaving 8 bases between them. This CDR3 region has 15 residues. CDR1 SGHDN and CDR2 FVKESK come from the germline V gene. CDR3 nucleotides: TGTGCCAGCAGCCAAGAACGAGTTGGCACAGATACGCAGTATTTT. This sequence encodes CASSQERVGTDTQYF. The whole variable domain, remainder taken from reference TRBV14 and TRBJ2-3, is EAGVTQFPSHSVIEKGQTVTLRCDPISGHDNLYWYRRVMGKEIKFLLHFVKESKQDESGMPNNRFLAERTGGTYSTLKVQPAELEDSGVYFCASSQERVGTDTQYFGPGTRLTVL.